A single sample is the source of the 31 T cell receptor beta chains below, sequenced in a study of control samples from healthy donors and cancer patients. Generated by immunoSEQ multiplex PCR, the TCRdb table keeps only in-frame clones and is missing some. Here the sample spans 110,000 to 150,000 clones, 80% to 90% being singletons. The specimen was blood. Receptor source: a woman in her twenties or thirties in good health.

The CDR3 here is CASSHPIAPDTQYF. The CDR3 DNA reads as TGTGCCAGCAGCCACCCTATTGCCCCAGATACGCAGTATTTT. The rearrangement joins TRBV4-2 to TRBJ2-3; no clear D. Trimming pared 3 bases from V and 4 bases from J, leaving 11 bases between. The CDR3 loop spans 14 amino acids. The germline CDR1 and CDR2 sequences are LGHNA and YNFKEQ.

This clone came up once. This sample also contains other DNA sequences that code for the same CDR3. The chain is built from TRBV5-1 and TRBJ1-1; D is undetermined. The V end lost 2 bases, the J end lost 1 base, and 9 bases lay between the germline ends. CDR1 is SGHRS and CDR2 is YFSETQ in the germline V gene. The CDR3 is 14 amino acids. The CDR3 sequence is CASSLSPGNTEAFF. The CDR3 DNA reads TGCGCCAGCAGCTTATCGCCGGGGAACACTGAAGCTTTCTTT.

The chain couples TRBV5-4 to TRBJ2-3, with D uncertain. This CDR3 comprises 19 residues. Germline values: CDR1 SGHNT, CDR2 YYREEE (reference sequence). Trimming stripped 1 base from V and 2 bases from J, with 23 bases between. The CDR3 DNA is TGTGCCAGCAGCTTGTTACTCACTCGGACCTTTCTTAACACAGATACGCAGTATTTT. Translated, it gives CASSLLLTRTFLNTDTQYF.

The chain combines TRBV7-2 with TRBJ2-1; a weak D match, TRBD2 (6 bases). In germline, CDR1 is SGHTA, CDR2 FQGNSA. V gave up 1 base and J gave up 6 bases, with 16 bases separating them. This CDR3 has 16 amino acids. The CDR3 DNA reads TGTGCCAGCAGCTTAGATCAGGTTAGGGGAGGCAATGAGCAGTTCTTC. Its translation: CASSLDQVRGGNEQFF.

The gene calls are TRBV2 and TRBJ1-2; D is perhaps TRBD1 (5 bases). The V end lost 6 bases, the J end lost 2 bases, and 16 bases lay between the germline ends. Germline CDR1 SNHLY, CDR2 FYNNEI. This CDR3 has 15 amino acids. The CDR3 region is CASSDPGLLNYGYTF. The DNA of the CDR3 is TGTGCCAGCAGCGACCCGGGACTCCTCAACTATGGCTACACCTTC.

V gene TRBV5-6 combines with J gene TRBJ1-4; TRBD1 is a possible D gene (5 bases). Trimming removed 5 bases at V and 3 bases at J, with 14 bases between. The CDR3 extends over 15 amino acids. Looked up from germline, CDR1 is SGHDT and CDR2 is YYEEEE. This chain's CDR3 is CASSRPAGPNEKLFF. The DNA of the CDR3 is TGTGCCAGCAGTCGTCCCGCAGGGCCTAATGAAAAACTGTTTTTT.

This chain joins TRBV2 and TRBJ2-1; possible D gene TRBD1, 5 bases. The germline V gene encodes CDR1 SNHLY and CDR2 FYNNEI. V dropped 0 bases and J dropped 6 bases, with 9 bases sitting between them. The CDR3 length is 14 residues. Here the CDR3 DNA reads TGTGCCAGCAGTGAAGCGACAGAGTCCAATGAGCAGTTCTTC. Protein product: CASSEATESNEQFF. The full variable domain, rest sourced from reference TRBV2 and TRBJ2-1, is EPEVTQTPSHQVTQMGQEVILRCVPISNHLYFYWYRQILGQKVEFLVSFYNNEISEKSEIFDDQFSVERPDGSNFTLKIRSTKLEDSAMYFCASSEATESNEQFFGPGTRLTVL.

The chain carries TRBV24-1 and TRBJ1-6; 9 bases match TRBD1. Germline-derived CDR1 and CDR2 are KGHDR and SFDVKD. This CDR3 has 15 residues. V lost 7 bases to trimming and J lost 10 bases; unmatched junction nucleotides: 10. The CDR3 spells CATRNTGTGYSPLHF. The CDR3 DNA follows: TGTGCCACCAGAAATACCGGGACAGGGTACTCACCCCTCCACTTT.

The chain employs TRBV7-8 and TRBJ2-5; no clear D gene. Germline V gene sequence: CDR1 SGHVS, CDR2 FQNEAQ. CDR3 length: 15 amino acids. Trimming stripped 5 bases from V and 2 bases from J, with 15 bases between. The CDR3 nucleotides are TGTGCCAGCAGCCCTGAGGCACGGATTCAAGAGACCCAGTACTTC. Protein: CASSPEARIQETQYF.

Here the CDR3 reads CASSGDSAISTGELFF. DNA for the CDR3: TGCGCCAGCAGCGGGGACAGTGCCATCTCCACCGGGGAGCTGTTTTTT. The genes are TRBV5-1 and TRBJ2-2; 7 nucleotides agree with TRBD1. Germline V gene data show CDR1 as SGHRS and CDR2 as YFSETQ. The V and J ends lost 4 bases and 4 bases, in that order; junction bases with no gene match: 10. The CDR3 has 16 amino acids.

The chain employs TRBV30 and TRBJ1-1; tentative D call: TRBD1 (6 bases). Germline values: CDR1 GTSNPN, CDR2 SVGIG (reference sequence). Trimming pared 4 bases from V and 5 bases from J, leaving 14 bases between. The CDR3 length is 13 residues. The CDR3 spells CAWKLKGGTEAFF. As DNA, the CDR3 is TGTGCCTGGAAACTAAAAGGGGGTACTGAAGCTTTCTTT.

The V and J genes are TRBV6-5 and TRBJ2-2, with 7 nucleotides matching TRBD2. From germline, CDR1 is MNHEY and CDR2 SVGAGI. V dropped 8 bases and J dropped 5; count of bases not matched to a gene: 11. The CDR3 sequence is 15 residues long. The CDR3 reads CASSPGGWGTGELFF. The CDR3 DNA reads TGTGCCAGCTCCCCCGGGGGGTGGGGTACCGGGGAGCTGTTTTTT.

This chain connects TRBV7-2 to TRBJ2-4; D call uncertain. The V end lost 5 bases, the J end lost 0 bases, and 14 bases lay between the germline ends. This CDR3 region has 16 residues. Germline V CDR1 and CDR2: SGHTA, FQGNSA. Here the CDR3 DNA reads TGTGCCAGCAGCCCCGGACGGAACCTAGCCAAAAACATTCAGTACTTC. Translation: CASSPGRNLAKNIQYF.

The CDR3 DNA follows: TGCGCCAGGCTCCCTCCCCGAGGAGAACCCCAAGAGACCCAGTACTTC. It codes for CARLPPRGEPQETQYF. The V and J genes are TRBV5-1 and TRBJ2-5, with D unclear. The CDR3 runs to 16 residues. The germline gives CDR1 SGHRS, CDR2 YFSETQ. Trimming left V 8 bases short and J 1 base short, with 21 bases between.

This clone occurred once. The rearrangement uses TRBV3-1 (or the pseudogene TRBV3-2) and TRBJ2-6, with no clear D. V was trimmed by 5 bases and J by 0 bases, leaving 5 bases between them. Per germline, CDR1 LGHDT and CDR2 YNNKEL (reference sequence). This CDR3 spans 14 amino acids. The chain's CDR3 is CASSELSGANVLTF. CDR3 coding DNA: TGTGCCAGCAGCGAACTCTCTGGGGCCAACGTCCTGACTTTC.

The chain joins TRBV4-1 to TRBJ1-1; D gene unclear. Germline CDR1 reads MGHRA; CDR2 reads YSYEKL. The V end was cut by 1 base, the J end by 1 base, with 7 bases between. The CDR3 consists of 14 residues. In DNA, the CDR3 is TGCGCCAGCAGCCAAGGTCGGTGGAACACTGAAGCTTTCTTT. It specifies CASSQGRWNTEAFF.

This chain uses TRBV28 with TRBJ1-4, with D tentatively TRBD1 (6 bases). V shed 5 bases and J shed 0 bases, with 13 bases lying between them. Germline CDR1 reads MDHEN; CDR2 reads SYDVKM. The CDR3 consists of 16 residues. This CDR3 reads CASSLHGQTTNEKLFF. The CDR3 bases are TGTGCCAGCAGTCTACATGGACAGACAACTAATGAAAAACTGTTTTTT.

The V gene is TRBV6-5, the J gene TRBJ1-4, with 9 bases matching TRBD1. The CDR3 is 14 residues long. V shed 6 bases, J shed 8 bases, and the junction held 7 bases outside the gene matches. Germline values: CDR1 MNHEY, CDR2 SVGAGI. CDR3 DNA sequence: TGTGCCAGCAGACCTGGACAGGGGAACGAAAAACTGTTTTTT. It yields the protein CASRPGQGNEKLFF.

The CDR3 spells CASPPGGSGGTDTQYF. The CDR3 DNA reads as TGTGCCAGCCCCCCGGGGGGTAGCGGGGGCACAGATACGCAGTATTTT. The V call is TRBV25-1, the J call TRBJ2-3; 8 bases map to TRBD2. The CDR3 sequence is 16 residues long. Trimming at V came to 8 bases and at J to 1 base, leaving 11 bases not matched to a gene. Germline-derived CDR1 and CDR2 are MGHDK and SYGVNS.

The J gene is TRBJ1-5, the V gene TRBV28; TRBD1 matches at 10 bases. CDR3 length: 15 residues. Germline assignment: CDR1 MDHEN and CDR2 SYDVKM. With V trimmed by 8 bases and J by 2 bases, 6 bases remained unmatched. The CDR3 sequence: CASLRQGAGNQPQHF. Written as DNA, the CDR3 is TGTGCCAGCCTTCGACAGGGGGCTGGCAATCAGCCCCAGCATTTT.

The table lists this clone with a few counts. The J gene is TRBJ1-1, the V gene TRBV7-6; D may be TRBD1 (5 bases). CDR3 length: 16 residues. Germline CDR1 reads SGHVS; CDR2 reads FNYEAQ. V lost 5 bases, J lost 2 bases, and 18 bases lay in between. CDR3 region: CASSLLPGRTNTEAFF. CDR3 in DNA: TGTGCCAGCAGCCTTCTCCCGGGACGGACCAACACTGAAGCTTTCTTT.

The CDR3 region has the DNA TGCGCCAGCAGCTTGGAGGGGGGCTATGGCTACACCTTC. It is translated as CASSLEGGYGYTF. The V and J genes are TRBV5-1 and TRBJ1-2; weak D call: TRBD1 (6 bases). The V end lost 0 bases, the J end lost 4 bases, and 7 bases lay between the germline ends. The CDR3 spans 13 residues. In germline, CDR1 is SGHRS, CDR2 YFSETQ.

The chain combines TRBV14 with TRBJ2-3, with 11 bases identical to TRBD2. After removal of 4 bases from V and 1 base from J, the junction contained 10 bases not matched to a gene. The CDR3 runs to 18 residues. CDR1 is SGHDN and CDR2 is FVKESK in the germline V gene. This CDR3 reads CASSRVSSGRIRTDTQYF. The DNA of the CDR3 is TGTGCCAGCAGCCGGGTGTCTAGCGGGAGGATCCGCACAGATACGCAGTATTTT.

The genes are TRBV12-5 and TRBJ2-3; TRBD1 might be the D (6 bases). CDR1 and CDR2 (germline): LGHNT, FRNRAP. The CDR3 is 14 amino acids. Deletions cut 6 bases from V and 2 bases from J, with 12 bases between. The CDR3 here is CASGPGHITDTQYF. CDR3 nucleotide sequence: TGTGCTAGTGGGCCGGGACACATCACAGATACGCAGTATTTT.

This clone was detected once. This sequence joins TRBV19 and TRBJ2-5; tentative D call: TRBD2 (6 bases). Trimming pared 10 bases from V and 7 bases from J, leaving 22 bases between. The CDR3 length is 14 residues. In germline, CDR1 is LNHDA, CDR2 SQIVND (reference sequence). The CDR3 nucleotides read TGTGCCACCAGAGAGGAAGGGACTCTTGGGACCCAGTACTTC. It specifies CATREEGTLGTQYF.

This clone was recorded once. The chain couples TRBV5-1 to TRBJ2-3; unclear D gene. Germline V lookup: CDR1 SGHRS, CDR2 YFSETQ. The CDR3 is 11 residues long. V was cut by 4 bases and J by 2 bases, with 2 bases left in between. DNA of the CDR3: TGCGCCAGCAGCGACACAGATACGCAGTATTTT. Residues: CASSDTDTQYF. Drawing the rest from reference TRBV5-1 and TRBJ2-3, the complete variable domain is KAGVTQTPRYLIKTRGQQVTLSCSPISGHRSVSWYQQTPGQGLQFLFEYFSETQRNKGNFPGRFSGRQFSNSRSEMNVSTLELGDSALYLCASSDTDTQYFGPGTRLTVL.

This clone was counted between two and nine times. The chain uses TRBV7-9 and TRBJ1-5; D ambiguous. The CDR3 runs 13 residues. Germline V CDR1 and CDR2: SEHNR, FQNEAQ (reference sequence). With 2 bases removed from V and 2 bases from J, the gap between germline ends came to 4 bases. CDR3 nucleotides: TGTGCCAGCAGCTTACAGGGCAATCAGCCCCAGCATTTT. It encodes CASSLQGNQPQHF.

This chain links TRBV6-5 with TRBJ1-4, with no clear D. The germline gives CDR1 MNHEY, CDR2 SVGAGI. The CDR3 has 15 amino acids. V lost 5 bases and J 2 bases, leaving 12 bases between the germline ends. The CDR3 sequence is CASSRSRTTNEKLFF. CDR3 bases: TGTGCCAGCAGTCGCTCAAGAACTACTAATGAAAAACTGTTTTTT.

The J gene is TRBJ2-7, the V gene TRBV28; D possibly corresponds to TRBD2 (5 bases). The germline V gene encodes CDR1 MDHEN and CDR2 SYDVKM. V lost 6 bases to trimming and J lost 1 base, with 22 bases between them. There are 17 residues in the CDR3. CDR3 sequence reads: CASSSTKGGFLSYEQYF. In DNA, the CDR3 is TGTGCCAGCAGCTCTACCAAGGGCGGGTTTCTATCCTACGAGCAGTACTTC.

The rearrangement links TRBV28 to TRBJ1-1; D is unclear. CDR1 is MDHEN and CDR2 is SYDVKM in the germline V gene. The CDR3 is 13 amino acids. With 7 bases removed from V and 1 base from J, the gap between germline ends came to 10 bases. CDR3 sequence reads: CASTFNGNTEAFF. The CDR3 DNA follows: TGTGCCAGCACCTTCAACGGGAACACTGAAGCTTTCTTT.

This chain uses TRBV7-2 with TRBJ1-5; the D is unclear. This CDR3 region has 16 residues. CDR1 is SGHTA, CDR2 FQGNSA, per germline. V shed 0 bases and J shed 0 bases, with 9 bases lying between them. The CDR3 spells CASSLALTYSNQPQHF. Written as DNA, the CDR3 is TGTGCCAGCAGCTTAGCGCTGACGTATAGCAATCAGCCCCAGCATTTT. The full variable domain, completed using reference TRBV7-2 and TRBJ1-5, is GAGVSQSPSNKVTEKGKDVELRCDPISGHTALYWYRQSLGQGLEFLIYFQGNSAPDKSGLPSDRFSAERTGGSVSTLTIQRTQQEDSAVYLCASSLALTYSNQPQHFGDGTRLSIL.